These 18 T cell receptor beta chains came from one sample sequenced in a study of T cells in localized non-small cell lung cancer. Clones were sequenced by immunoSEQ multiplex PCR, and TCRdb holds only the in-frame ones, with some missing. The sample lists fewer than 25,000 clones; 90% were seen once. The material was peripheral blood, obtained before any cancer treatment. These receptors originate from a woman aged 35-75 years with stage I lung adenocarcinoma.

J is TRBJ2-1 and V is TRBV29-1, with D tentatively TRBD1 (6 bases). CDR1 is SQVTM and CDR2 is ANQGSEA in the germline V gene. Trimming left V 4 bases short and J 7 bases short, with 14 bases between. The CDR3 totals 13 residues. In nucleotides, the CDR3 is TGCAGCGTTGCCGGGACAACCAGTAATGAGCAGTTCTTC. Translating gives CSVAGTTSNEQFF.

This clone was recorded only once. The V gene is TRBV10-3, the J gene TRBJ2-1; 10 nucleotides match TRBD1. Germline V gives CDR1 ENHRY, CDR2 SYGVKD. CDR3 size: 14 residues. Trimming took 8 bases from V and 9 from J; bases not matched to a gene: 10. The CDR3 is CAISGTGDYGEQFF. The CDR3 bases are TGTGCCATCTCGGGGACAGGGGATTATGGTGAGCAGTTCTTC.

The genes are TRBV25-1 and TRBJ1-2, with a possible D match to TRBD1 (6 bases). The germline CDR1 and CDR2 sequences are MGHDK and SYGVNS. Trimming cost V 1 base and J 4 bases, with 13 bases left between them. The CDR3 has 15 residues. In DNA, the CDR3 is TGTGCCAGCAGTGAATTGAGGTCACAGGGCTATGGCTACACCTTC. This encodes CASSELRSQGYGYTF.

The chain uses TRBV15 and TRBJ1-2; no reliable D call. This CDR3 is built from 14 residues. Deletions cut 3 bases from V and 4 bases from J, with 12 bases between. Germline assignment: CDR1 LNHNV and CDR2 YYDKDF (reference sequence). Here the CDR3 DNA reads TGTGCCACCAGCAGCTCGACGCCCTCCTATGGCTACACCTTC. Amino acid sequence: CATSSSTPSYGYTF.

The genes are TRBV11-2 and TRBJ1-4; D remains ambiguous. Trimming removed 2 bases at V and 2 bases at J, with 6 bases between. Germline values: CDR1 SGHAT, CDR2 FQNNGV. There are 14 residues in the CDR3. The DNA of the CDR3 is TGTGCCAGCAGCTTAACGGGGACTAATGAAAAACTGTTTTTT. Amino acid sequence: CASSLTGTNEKLFF.

In this sample, this clone turned up a few times. This chain connects TRBV7-6 to TRBJ2-3, with D possibly matching TRBD1 (6 bases). CDR3 length: 18 amino acids. Germline V CDR1 and CDR2: SGHVS, FNYEAQ. V shed 5 bases and J shed 0 bases, with 21 bases lying between them. The CDR3 region has the DNA TGTGCCAGCAGCGGCGGAAAAGGGACAACTCTAAGCACAGATACGCAGTATTTT. Translation gives CASSGGKGTTLSTDTQYF.

This chain joins TRBV5-1 and TRBJ2-3; TRBD2 might be the D (5 bases). Germline V lookup: CDR1 SGHRS, CDR2 YFSETQ. V was cut by 0 bases and J by 4 bases, with 6 bases left in between. This CDR3 spans 13 amino acids. CDR3 sequence reads: CASSLGGSDTQYF. The CDR3 nucleotides are TGCGCCAGCAGCTTGGGAGGGTCAGATACGCAGTATTTT.

The chain is built from TRBV18 and TRBJ2-5, with 7 positions matching TRBD1. V shed 0 bases and J 1 base; nucleotides not matched to a gene: 5. This CDR3 region has 16 residues. Per germline, CDR1 KGHSH and CDR2 LQKENI. CDR3: CASSPPNRGTQETQYF. Here the CDR3 DNA reads TGTGCCAGCTCACCACCGAACAGGGGAACCCAAGAGACCCAGTACTTC.

The chain carries TRBV4-1 and TRBJ1-2; 7 nucleotides line up with TRBD1. The CDR3 has 16 residues. The ends lost 0 bases at V and 4 bases at J; junction bases unmatched: 8. Germline assignment: CDR1 MGHRA and CDR2 YSYEKL. The CDR3 DNA reads as TGCGCCAGCAGCCAAGACCTCGAAGGGGGCCCCTATGGCTACACCTTC. Amino acid sequence: CASSQDLEGGPYGYTF.

The chain uses TRBV11-2 and TRBJ1-1; 7 positions agree with TRBD1. J gave up 5 bases and V 5 bases, and 8 bases lay outside the gene matches. This CDR3 is built from 14 residues. Per the germline V gene, CDR1 is SGHAT and CDR2 is FQNNGV. In DNA form, the CDR3 reads TGTGCCAGCAGCATCACTACAGGGGTGACTGAAGCTTTCTTT. It is translated as CASSITTGVTEAFF. The entire variable domain, with the rest obtained from reference TRBV11-2 and TRBJ1-1, is as follows: EAGVAQSPRYKIIEKRQSVAFWCNPISGHATLYWYQQILGQGPKLLIQFQNNGVVDDSQLPKDRFSAERLKGVDSTLKIQPAKLEDSAVYLCASSITTGVTEAFFGQGTRLTVV.

The chain employs TRBV30 and TRBJ2-3; possible D gene TRBD2, 6 bases. This CDR3 has 14 amino acids. Trimming removed 5 bases at V and 4 bases at J, with 16 bases between. The germline V gene has CDR1 GTSNPN and CDR2 SVGIG (reference sequence). The CDR3 spells CAWGDSVSADTQYF. The CDR3 DNA follows: TGTGCCTGGGGGGACTCGGTGTCGGCAGATACGCAGTATTTT.

The chain couples TRBV7-2 to TRBJ2-1; D uncertain. Germline CDR1 reads SGHTA; CDR2 reads FQGNSA. The CDR3 consists of 16 residues. V was clipped by 4 bases and J by 9 bases, with 22 bases between them. CDR3 nucleotides: TGTGCCAGCAGCTCCGGACGCCGTAGCCGCGATCCTGAGCAGTTCTTC. It is translated as CASSSGRRSRDPEQFF.

The CDR3, as DNA: TGTGCCAGCAGTTTAGGGGCGGTCTACAATGAGCAGTTCTTC. Its protein is CASSLGAVYNEQFF. The V call is TRBV28, the J call TRBJ2-1, with D possibly being TRBD1 (5 bases). V shed 2 bases and J shed 3 bases, with 8 bases lying between them. Germline values: CDR1 MDHEN, CDR2 SYDVKM. The CDR3 is made up of 14 amino acids. Full variable domain (missing parts from reference TRBV28 and TRBJ2-1): DVKVTQSSRYLVKRTGEKVFLECVQDMDHENMFWYRQDPGLGLRLIYFSYDVKMKEKGDIPEGYSVSREKKERFSLILESASTNQTSMYLCASSLGAVYNEQFFGPGTRLTVL.

The V call is TRBV20-1, the J call TRBJ1-1; D unresolved. Germline CDR1 is DFQATT and CDR2 is SNEGSKA (reference sequence). This CDR3 has 11 amino acids. V lost 3 bases and J lost 6, with 8 bases in between. This CDR3 is CSASPGPEAFF. As DNA, the CDR3 is TGCAGTGCTAGCCCCGGGCCTGAAGCTTTCTTT.

The chain carries TRBV9 and TRBJ1-1; tentative D call: TRBD1 (5 bases). V was trimmed by 4 bases and J by 3 bases, leaving 13 bases between them. Germline values: CDR1 SGDLS, CDR2 YYNGEE. CDR3 size: 14 residues. The CDR3 sequence is CASSLTVSDTEAFF. CDR3 nucleotide sequence: TGTGCCAGCAGCTTGACAGTTTCGGACACTGAAGCTTTCTTT.

V and J are TRBV7-9 and TRBJ2-5; D perhaps matches TRBD2 (5 bases). TRBJ2-7 matches the DNA end more closely, so the J call is doubtful. The CDR3 is made up of 15 amino acids. CDR1 SEHNR and CDR2 FQNEAQ come from the germline V gene (reference sequence). The CDR3 loop reads CASSFRTGSSYEQYF. In DNA, the CDR3 is TGTGCCAGCAGCTTCCGTACGGGGAGCTCCTACGAGCAGTACTTC.

The chain recombines TRBV7-2 with TRBJ1-1, with 7 bases fitting TRBD1. The junction had 4 bases not matched to a gene; V was cut back by 0 bases and J by 0 bases. This CDR3 has 16 residues. The V gene's germline CDR1 is SGHTA and CDR2 FQGNSA. The CDR3 sequence is CASSLAGTDMNTEAFF. CDR3 coding DNA: TGTGCCAGCAGCTTAGCCGGGACAGACATGAACACTGAAGCTTTCTTT.

The V call is TRBV5-1, the J call TRBJ2-1; D might be TRBD2 (6 bases). The CDR3 is 15 amino acids. Trimming took 0 bases from V and 8 from J, leaving 15 bases between them. Germline CDR1 is SGHRS and CDR2 is YFSETQ. CDR3 loop: CASSLEGGVGDEQFF. The CDR3 DNA is TGCGCCAGCAGCTTGGAAGGAGGGGTTGGCGATGAGCAGTTCTTC.